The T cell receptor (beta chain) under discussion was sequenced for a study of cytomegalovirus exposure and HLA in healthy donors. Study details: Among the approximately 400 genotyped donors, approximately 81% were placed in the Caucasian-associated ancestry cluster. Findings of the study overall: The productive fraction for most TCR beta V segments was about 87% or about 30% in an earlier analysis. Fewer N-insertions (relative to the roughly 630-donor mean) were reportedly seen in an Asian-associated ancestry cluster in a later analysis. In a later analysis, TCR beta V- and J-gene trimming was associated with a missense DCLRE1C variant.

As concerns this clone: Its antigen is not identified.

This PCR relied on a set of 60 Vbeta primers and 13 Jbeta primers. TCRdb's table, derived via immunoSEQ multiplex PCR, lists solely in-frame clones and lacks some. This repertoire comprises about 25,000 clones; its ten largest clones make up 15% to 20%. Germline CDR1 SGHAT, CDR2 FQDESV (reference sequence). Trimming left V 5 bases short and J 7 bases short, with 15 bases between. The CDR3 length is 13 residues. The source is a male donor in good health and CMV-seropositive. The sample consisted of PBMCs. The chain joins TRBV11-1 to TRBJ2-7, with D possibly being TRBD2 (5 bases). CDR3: CASSANREREQYF. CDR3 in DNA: TGTGCCAGCAGCGCCAACCGAGAGCGGGAGCAGTACTTC.